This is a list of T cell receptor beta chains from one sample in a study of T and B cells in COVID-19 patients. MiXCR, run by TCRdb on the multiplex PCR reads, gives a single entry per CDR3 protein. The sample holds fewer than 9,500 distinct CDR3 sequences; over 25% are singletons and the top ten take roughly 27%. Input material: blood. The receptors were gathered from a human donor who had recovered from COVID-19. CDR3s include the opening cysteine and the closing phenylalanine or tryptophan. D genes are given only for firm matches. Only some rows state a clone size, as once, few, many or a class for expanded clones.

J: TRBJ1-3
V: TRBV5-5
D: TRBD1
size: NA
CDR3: CASSWSGQGAGNTIYF
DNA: TGTGCCAGCAGCTGGTCAGGACAGGGGGCTGGAAACACCATATATTTT

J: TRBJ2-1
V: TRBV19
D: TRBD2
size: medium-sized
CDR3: CASRGLAVAEQFF
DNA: TGTGCCAGTAGGGGACTAGCGGTGGCCGAGCAGTTCTTC

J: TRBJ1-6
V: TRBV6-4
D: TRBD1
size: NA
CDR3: CASSQGGTAYSPLHF
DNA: TGTGCCAGCAGTCAAGGCGGGACAGCTTATTCACCCCTCCACTTT

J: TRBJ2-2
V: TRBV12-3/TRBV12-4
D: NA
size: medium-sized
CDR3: CASSSQGIPNTGELFF
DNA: TGTGCCAGTTCCTCGCAGGGTATACCGAACACCGGGGAGCTGTTTTTT

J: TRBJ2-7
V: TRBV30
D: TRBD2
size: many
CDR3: CAWSSSGRGNEQYF
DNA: TGTGCCTGGAGTTCAAGCGGGAGGGGTAACGAGCAGTACTTC

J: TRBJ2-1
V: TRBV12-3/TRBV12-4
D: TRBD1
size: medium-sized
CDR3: CASNLDRGGDEQFF
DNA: TGTGCCAGCAATCTGGACAGGGGAGGCGATGAGCAGTTCTTC

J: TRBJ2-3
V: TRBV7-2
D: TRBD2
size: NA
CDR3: CASSLGGRGGMSTDTQYF
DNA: TGTGCCAGCAGCTTAGGGGGGAGGGGCGGGATGAGCACAGATACGCAGTATTTT

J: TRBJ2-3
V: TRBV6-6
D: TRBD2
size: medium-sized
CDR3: CASSYSGSGSPDTQYF
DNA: TGTGCCAGCAGTTACTCGGGTAGCGGGAGCCCAGATACGCAGTATTTT

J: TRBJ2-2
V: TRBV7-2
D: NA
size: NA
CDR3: CASSSWARNTGELFF
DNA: TGTGCCAGCAGCTCCTGGGCCAGAAACACCGGGGAGCTGTTTTTT

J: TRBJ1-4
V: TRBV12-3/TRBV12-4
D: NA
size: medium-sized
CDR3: CASRWANEKLFF
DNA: TGTGCCAGCCGTTGGGCTAATGAAAAACTGTTTTTT

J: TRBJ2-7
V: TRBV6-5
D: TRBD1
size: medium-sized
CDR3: CASSQRTGGFYEQYF
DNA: TGTGCCAGCAGTCAAAGGACAGGGGGCTTCTACGAGCAGTACTTC

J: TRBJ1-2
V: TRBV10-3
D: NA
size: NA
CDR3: CAISGSPENYGYTF
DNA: TGTGCCATCAGTGGGTCGCCCGAAAACTATGGCTACACCTTC

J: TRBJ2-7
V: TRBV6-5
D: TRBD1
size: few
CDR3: CASSYGGWTGSYEQYF
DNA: TGTGCCAGCAGTTACGGGGGGTGGACAGGGTCCTACGAGCAGTACTTC

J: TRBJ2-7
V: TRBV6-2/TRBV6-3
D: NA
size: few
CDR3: CASSLTSYEQYF
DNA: TGTGCCAGCAGTTTGACCTCCTACGAGCAGTACTTC

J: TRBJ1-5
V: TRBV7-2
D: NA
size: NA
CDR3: CASSPSGALNQPQHF
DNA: TGTGCCAGCAGCCCTAGCGGGGCTTTAAATCAGCCCCAGCATTTT

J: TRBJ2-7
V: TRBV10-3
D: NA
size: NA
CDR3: CAISESSLGEQYF
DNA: TGTGCCATCAGTGAGTCTTCCTTGGGCGAGCAGTACTTC

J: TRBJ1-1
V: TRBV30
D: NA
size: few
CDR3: CAWSVKSPMNTEAFF
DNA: TGTGCCTGGAGTGTAAAGTCCCCCATGAACACTGAAGCTTTCTTT

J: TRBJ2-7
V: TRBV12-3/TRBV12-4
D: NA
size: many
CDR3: CASSSGQRGYEQYF
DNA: TGTGCCAGCAGTTCCGGACAGAGGGGGTACGAGCAGTACTTC

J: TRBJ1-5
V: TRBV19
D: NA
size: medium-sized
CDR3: CASGGGTVVASNQPQHF
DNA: TGTGCCAGTGGTGGGGGGACCGTCGTTGCGAGCAATCAGCCCCAGCATTTT

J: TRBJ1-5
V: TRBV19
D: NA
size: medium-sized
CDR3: CASTQSGQPQHF
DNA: TGTGCCAGTACCCAAAGCGGTCAGCCCCAGCATTTT

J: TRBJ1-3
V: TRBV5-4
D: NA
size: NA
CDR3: CASSPRGDPWDTIYF
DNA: TGTGCCAGCAGCCCCCGGGGGGACCCTTGGGACACCATATATTTT

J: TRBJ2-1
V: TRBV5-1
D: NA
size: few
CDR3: CASSRDIEQFF
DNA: TGCGCCAGCAGCCGGGACATAGAGCAGTTCTTC

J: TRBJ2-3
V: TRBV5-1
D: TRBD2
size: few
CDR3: CASSLIAGAGDTQYF
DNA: TGCGCCAGCAGCTTAATAGCGGGAGCGGGAGATACGCAGTATTTT

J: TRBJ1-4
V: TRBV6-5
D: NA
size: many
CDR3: CASSYTDARHEKLFF
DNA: TGTGCCAGCAGTTACACGGACGCTCGGCATGAAAAACTGTTTTTT

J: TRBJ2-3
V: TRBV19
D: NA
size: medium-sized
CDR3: CASSMEPSRPDTQYF
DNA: TGTGCCAGTAGTATGGAGCCCTCGAGACCAGATACGCAGTATTTT

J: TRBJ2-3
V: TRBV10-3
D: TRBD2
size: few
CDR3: CAISGGAIGDTQYF
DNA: TGTGCCATCTCCGGGGGGGCTATAGGGGATACGCAGTATTTT

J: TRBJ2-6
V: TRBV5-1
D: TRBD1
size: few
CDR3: CASSFRDRALSGANVLTF
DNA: TGCGCCAGCAGCTTCCGGGACAGGGCCCTCTCTGGGGCCAACGTCCTGACTTTC

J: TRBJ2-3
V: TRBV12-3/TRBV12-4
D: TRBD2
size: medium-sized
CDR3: CASSPQTSGRGFGTQYF
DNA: TGTGCCAGCAGTCCCCAGACTAGCGGGAGGGGGTTTGGTACGCAGTATTTT

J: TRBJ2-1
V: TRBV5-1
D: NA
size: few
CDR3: CASSFDSSYNEQFF
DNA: TGCGCCAGCAGCTTCGACAGCTCCTACAATGAGCAGTTCTTC

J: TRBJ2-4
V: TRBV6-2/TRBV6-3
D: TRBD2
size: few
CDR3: CASRRREGFENIQYF
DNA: TGTGCCAGCAGGCGTAGGGAGGGGTTCGAAAACATTCAGTACTTC

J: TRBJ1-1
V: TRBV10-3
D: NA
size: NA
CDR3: CAIGVGATEAFF
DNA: TGTGCCATCGGAGTAGGGGCCACTGAAGCTTTCTTT

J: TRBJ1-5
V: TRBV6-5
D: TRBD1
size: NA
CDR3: CASSRAGTGPNQPQHF
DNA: TGTGCCAGCAGTAGAGCCGGGACAGGGCCCAATCAGCCCCAGCATTTT

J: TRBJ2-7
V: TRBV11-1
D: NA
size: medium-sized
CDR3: CASSSWDMVYEQYF
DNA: TGTGCCAGCAGCTCCTGGGACATGGTCTACGAGCAGTACTTC

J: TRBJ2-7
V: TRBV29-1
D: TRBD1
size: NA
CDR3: CSVLPRDRVYF
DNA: TGCAGCGTTCTCCCCCGGGACAGGGTGTACTTC

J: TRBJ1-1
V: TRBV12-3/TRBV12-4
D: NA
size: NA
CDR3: CASSKQGDTEAFF
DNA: TGTGCCAGCAGTAAACAGGGTGACACTGAAGCTTTCTTT

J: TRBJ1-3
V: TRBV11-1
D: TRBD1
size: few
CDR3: CASSSRTGADTIYF
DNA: TGTGCCAGCAGCTCACGTACAGGGGCGGACACCATATATTTT

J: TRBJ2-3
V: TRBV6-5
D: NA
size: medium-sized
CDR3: CASSPTSDTQYF
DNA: TGTGCCAGCAGTCCCACGTCAGATACGCAGTATTTT

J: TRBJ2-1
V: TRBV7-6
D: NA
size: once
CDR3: CASSLDNEQFF
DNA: TGTGCCAGCAGCCTCGACAATGAGCAGTTCTTC

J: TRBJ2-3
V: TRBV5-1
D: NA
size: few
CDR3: CASSLRVGPGKDTQYF
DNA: TGCGCCAGCAGCTTGAGGGTGGGGCCGGGAAAAGATACGCAGTATTTT

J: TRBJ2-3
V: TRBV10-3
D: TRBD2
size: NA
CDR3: CAISESRGEITDTQYF
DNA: TGTGCCATCAGTGAGTCACGGGGGGAGATCACAGATACGCAGTATTTT

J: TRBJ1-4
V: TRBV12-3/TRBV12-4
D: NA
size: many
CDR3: CASSLSQDEKLFF
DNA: TGTGCCAGCAGTTTATCCCAAGATGAAAAACTGTTTTTT

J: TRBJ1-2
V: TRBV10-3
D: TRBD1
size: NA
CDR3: CAISGDRDGYTF
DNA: TGTGCCATCAGTGGAGACAGGGATGGCTACACCTTC

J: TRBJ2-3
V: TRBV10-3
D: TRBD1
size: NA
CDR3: CAISEQQGEFTDTQYF
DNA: TGTGCCATCAGTGAGCAACAGGGGGAGTTCACAGATACGCAGTATTTT

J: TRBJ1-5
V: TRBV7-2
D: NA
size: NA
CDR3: CASSPPGGKSNQPQHF
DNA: TGTGCCAGCAGCCCCCCGGGGGGCAAGAGCAATCAGCCCCAGCATTTT

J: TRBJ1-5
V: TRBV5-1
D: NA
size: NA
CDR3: CASSEGFSNQPQHF
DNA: TGCGCCAGCAGCGAAGGGTTTAGCAATCAGCCCCAGCATTTT

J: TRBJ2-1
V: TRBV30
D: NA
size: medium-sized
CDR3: CAWSVGGRSEQFF
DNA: TGTGCCTGGAGTGTAGGAGGGAGGAGTGAGCAGTTCTTC

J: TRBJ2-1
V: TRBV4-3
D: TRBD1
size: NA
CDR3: CASSTGGSYNEQFF
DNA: TGCGCCAGTTCGACAGGGGGCAGCTACAATGAGCAGTTCTTC

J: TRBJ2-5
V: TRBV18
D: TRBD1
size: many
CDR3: CASSPFTGEQTQYF
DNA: TGTGCCAGCTCGCCATTTACAGGGGAGCAGACCCAGTACTTC

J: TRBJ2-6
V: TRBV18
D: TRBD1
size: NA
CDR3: CASSPLDRGPGANVLTF
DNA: TGTGCCAGCTCACCACTGGACAGGGGGCCTGGGGCCAACGTCCTGACTTTC

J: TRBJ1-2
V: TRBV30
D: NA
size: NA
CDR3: CAWSVRDKYANYGYTF
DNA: TGTGCCTGGAGTGTTAGGGACAAATATGCTAACTATGGCTACACCTTC

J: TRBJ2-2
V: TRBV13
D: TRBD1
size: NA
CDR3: CASSLGDRQGVNTWELFF
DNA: TGTGCCAGCAGCTTGGGGGACCGGCAGGGGGTGAACACCTGGGAGCTGTTTTTT

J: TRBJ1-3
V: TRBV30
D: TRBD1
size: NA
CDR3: CAWRTGGLSGGTTIYF
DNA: TGTGCCTGGCGGACAGGGGGCCTTTCGGGCGGAACCACCATATATTTT

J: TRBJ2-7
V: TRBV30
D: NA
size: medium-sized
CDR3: CAWSIGRVGNEQYF
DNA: TGTGCCTGGAGTATCGGACGGGTTGGGAACGAGCAGTACTTC